A single sample is the source of the 6 T cell receptor beta chains below, sequenced in a study of T cell changes during pregnancy in multiple sclerosis. The assay was immunoSEQ multiplex PCR, and TCRdb's table has in-frame clones only and misses some. Found here are some 85,000 clones, over 85% of them singletons; the top ten hold 0.75%. The material sequenced was peripheral blood, taken in the second trimester of pregnancy. Receptors were obtained from a female donor in good health, enrolled as a control in a pregnancy study.

The chain employs TRBV10-3 and TRBJ2-7; a possible D gene is TRBD1 (6 bases). The CDR3 sequence is 13 residues long. CDR1 is ENHRY, CDR2 SYGVKD, per germline. V lost 6 bases, J lost 4 bases, and 13 bases lay in between. The CDR3 bases are TGTGCCATCAGCCATGGACAGAGATACGAGCAGTACTTC. This codes for CAISHGQRYEQYF.

CDR3 bases: TGTGCCAGCAGCCGAGACAGAAACACTGAAGCTTTCTTT. This sequence encodes CASSRDRNTEAFF. The V and J genes are TRBV7-8 and TRBJ1-1; D is perhaps TRBD1 (5 bases). Trimming stripped 5 bases from V and 2 bases from J, with 9 bases between. The CDR3 is 13 residues long. Per the germline V gene, CDR1 is SGHVS and CDR2 is FQNEAQ.

This chain joins TRBV7-2 and TRBJ2-7; D perhaps matches TRBD1 (5 bases). The V end lost 1 base, the J end lost 7 bases, and 11 bases lay between the germline ends. Germline values: CDR1 SGHTA, CDR2 FQGNSA. The CDR3 is made up of 13 amino acids. CDR3 nucleotides: TGTGCCAGCAGCTTAGAAGGGGCGAGGGAGCAGTACTTC. Residues: CASSLEGAREQYF.

The chain has TRBV11-3 and TRBJ1-1; D is undetermined. The CDR3 totals 15 residues. Germline V lookup: CDR1 SGHNT, CDR2 YENEEA. The ends were cut back, 1 base at V and 4 bases at J, with 13 bases in the middle. The CDR3 here is CASSLVNEHITEAFF. The CDR3 DNA is TGTGCCAGCAGCTTAGTTAATGAGCATATCACTGAAGCTTTCTTT.

This clone was seen a single time. The chain combines TRBV4-3 with TRBJ1-3; TRBD1 might be the D (5 bases). The CDR3 loop spans 18 amino acids. V was pared by 0 bases and J by 0 bases, with 15 bases between. Germline values: CDR1 LGHNA, CDR2 YSLEER. CDR3 in amino acids: CASSQERDLAVSGNTIYF. The CDR3, as DNA: TGCGCCAGCAGCCAAGAACGGGACTTGGCGGTCTCTGGAAACACCATATATTTT.

This CDR3 is CASSGQGAGNEQFF. The CDR3 nucleotides read TGTGCCAGCAGCGGACAGGGGGCCGGTAATGAGCAGTTCTTC. The chain recombines TRBV6-5 with TRBJ2-1, with 11 bases aligning to TRBD1. The junction had 5 bases not matched to a gene; V was cut back by 6 bases and J by 7 bases. Germline V gives CDR1 MNHEY, CDR2 SVGAGI. The CDR3 spans 14 residues.